This T cell receptor beta chain emerged from a study of OX40 agonist ivuxolimab in advanced cancers. Study information: Prior therapy, whether anti-PD-1, anti-PD-L1 or anti-CTLA-4, was allowed, and 30% to 40% had some.

Trimming pared 10 bases from V and 3 bases from J, leaving 13 bases between. CDR3 length equals 14 residues. Germline V CDR1 and CDR2: MNHEY, SMNVEV (reference sequence). The protocol was immunoSEQ multiplex PCR, while the TCRdb copy is restricted to in-frame clones and leaves out a portion. The data show approximately 70,000 clones, approximately 84% seen once. This clonotype was obtained from an adult with an advanced solid tumor such as melanoma, head and neck, liver or kidney cancer. The chain uses TRBV27 and TRBJ1-6, with D possibly TRBD1 on 5 matching bases. This specimen was CD4+ or CD8+ T cells sorted from blood, taken in a trial of the OX40 agonist ivuxolimab. CDR3 residues: CATGAFSYNSPLHF. The CDR3 nucleotides read TGTGCCACTGGGGCCTTCAGCTATAATTCACCCCTCCACTTT.